One sample yielded the 3 T cell receptor beta chains listed below, sequenced in a study of T cell responses to AZD1222 COVID-19 vaccine. Here immunoSEQ multiplex PCR was the method, and the copy in TCRdb shows in-frame clones only, minus some. The sample lists about 150,000 clones, 86% occurring once. Source: peripheral blood, taken on day 0 of MenACWY control vaccination. These receptor sequences come from an adult in good health.

In nucleotides, the CDR3 is TGTGCCAGCAGTGACCTGAATGGAGAGACCCAGTACTTC. Encoded protein: CASSDLNGETQYF. The chain combines TRBV7-9 with TRBJ2-5; D uncertain. The CDR3 extends over 13 amino acids. The germline V gene encodes CDR1 SEHNR and CDR2 FQNEAQ (reference sequence). V was shortened by 6 bases and J by 4 bases, with 12 bases between the two germline ends. The variable domain in full, with the rest retrieved from reference TRBV7-9 and TRBJ2-5, is DTGVSQNPRHKITKRGQNVTFRCDPISEHNRLYWYRQTLGQGPEFLTYFQNEAQLEKSRLLSDRFSAERPKGSFSTLEIQRTEQGDSAMYLCASSDLNGETQYFGPGTRLLVL.

The chain uses TRBV7-2 and TRBJ1-2, with D possibly matching TRBD1 (6 bases). This CDR3 region has 13 residues. Germline V gene sequence: CDR1 SGHTA, CDR2 FQGNSA. Trimming stripped 3 bases from V and 8 bases from J, with 13 bases between. As DNA, the CDR3 is TGTGCCAGCAGCTTGTTAACAGGGAGCGGCTACACCTTC. Its translation: CASSLLTGSGYTF.

This rearrangement joins TRBV6-2 or TRBV6-3 to TRBJ2-7; D is ambiguous. With 6 bases removed from V and 7 bases from J, the gap between germline ends came to 16 bases. Germline V gene data show CDR1 as MNHEY and CDR2 as SVGEGT. This CDR3 region has 13 residues. The CDR3 sequence is CASSSVGPGEQYV. The DNA of the CDR3 is TGTGCCAGCAGCTCTGTGGGTCCTGGAGAGCAGTACGTC.